This entry features one T cell receptor (beta chain) sequence. Its antigen remains unknown. Germline CDR1 and CDR2: MDHEN and SYDVKM. V lost 4 bases, J lost 8 bases, and 18 bases lay in between. This CDR3 has 14 residues. Assay used: immunoSEQ multiplex PCR; TCRdb lists only in-frame clones, some missing. The sample yields 45,000 to 70,000 clones, about nine tenths seen once. The data stem from a study of OX40 agonist ivuxolimab in advanced cancers. Study context: Dose-escalation patients' cancers were hepatocellular carcinoma, melanoma, renal cell or head and neck cancer. It was permissible to have had prior anti-PD-1, anti-PD-L1 or anti-CTLA-4 therapy, and 40% had some.

The study, taken as a whole, reports: By week 6 at 0.1 to 3.0 mg/kg, blood CD4+ and CD8+ T cells had expanded clonally. The antigen specificity of the peripheral T cells (those that were expanded) was not determined.

The V gene is TRBV28, the J gene TRBJ2-7; no definite D call. This specimen was CD4+ or CD8+ T cells sorted from blood, taken in a trial of the OX40 agonist ivuxolimab. The source of this sequence is an adult with an advanced solid tumor such as melanoma, head and neck, liver or kidney cancer. In DNA, the CDR3 is TGTGCCAGCAGTTCCGGGCCTAGTAATAAGAAGCAGTACTTC. It codes for CASSSGPSNKKQYF.